This T cell receptor beta chain was recorded in a study of cytomegalovirus exposure and HLA in healthy donors. Findings and caveats of the study: Researchers counted roughly 150 TCR beta chains as cytomegalovirus-associated.

V was clipped by 2 bases and J by 5 bases, with 18 bases between them. This CDR3 region has 16 residues. Germline lookup yields CDR1 SGHVS and CDR2 FNYEAQ. The PCR used 60 Vbeta and 13 Jbeta primers. The assay was immunoSEQ multiplex PCR, and TCRdb's table has in-frame clones only and misses some. Altogether over 90,000 clones are present, 66% being singletons, with the ten largest covering under 3.5%. About this clone: Its target is unknown.

The chain is built from TRBV7-6 and TRBJ2-5, with D maybe TRBD1 (6 bases). The sample taken for sequencing was PBMCs. This receptor was identified in a woman aged 45-59 years in good health and CMV-seronegative. As DNA, the CDR3 is TGTGCCAGCAGCTTAAGGCCGGGACAAACCAGGGAGACCCAGTACTTC. Translated: CASSLRPGQTRETQYF.